This T cell receptor (beta chain) is from a study of identical twins. TCRdb reprocessed the 5' RACE reads with MiXCR, giving one entry per CDR3 protein. The sample has around 250,000 distinct CDR3 sequences, about an eighth seen once. Trimming took 3 bases from V and 7 from J, leaving 11 bases between them. The germline V gene has CDR1 KGHDR and CDR2 SFDVKD. This CDR3 is 13 amino acids long. This clonotype was counted between two and nine times. These data also formed part of another study, on yellow fever vaccine responses in identical twins.

Material: memory (CD45RO+) T cells sorted from blood. The clonotype originates from a woman aged 18-35 years in good health. The chain recombines TRBV24-1 with TRBJ1-1; D is unclear. DNA of the CDR3: TGTGCCACCAGTGATGGAGGGTTTGGTGAAGCTTTCTTT. It codes for CATSDGGFGEAFF.